Shown below are 3 T cell receptor beta chains from a single sample sequenced in a study of cytomegalovirus exposure and HLA in healthy donors. Both 60 Vbeta primers and 13 Jbeta primers went into the PCR. The repertoire was sequenced with immunoSEQ multiplex PCR; TCRdb's copy has only in-frame clones and lacks some. The sample contains fewer than 200,000 clones, less than 90% of which appear only once. Sequenced: PBMCs. The receptors derive from a girl less than two years old in good health and CMV-seronegative.

In regard to this clone: Mismatch with germline at one junction end may stem from a read error. The chain joins TRBV7-9 to TRBJ1-1, with D tentatively TRBD1 (5 bases). CDR3 length: 15 residues. CDR1 is SEHNR and CDR2 is FQNEAQ in the germline V gene (reference sequence). The CDR3 region is CSSSLGAILGAEAFF. In DNA, the CDR3 is TGTTCCAGCAGCTTAGGGGCCATTCTAGGGGCTGAGGCTTTCTTT.

This rearrangement joins TRBV6-5 to TRBJ2-5; D possibly corresponds to TRBD2 (5 bases). CDR3 length: 12 residues. V was clipped by 6 bases and J by 1 base, with 6 bases between them. Germline V gene sequence: CDR1 MNHEY, CDR2 SVGAGI. CDR3 loop: CASRGSQETQYF. CDR3 bases: TGTGCCAGCAGGGGGAGCCAAGAGACCCAGTACTTC.

Worth noting for this clone: Other DNA sequences in this sample translate to the same CDR3. J is TRBJ1-1 and V is TRBV9; D gene ambiguous. The CDR3 has 12 amino acids. V was trimmed by 3 bases and J by 1 base, leaving 4 bases between them. Germline lookup yields CDR1 SGDLS and CDR2 YYNGEE. The CDR3, as DNA: TGTGCCAGCAGCGCAGGGAACACTGAAGCTTTCTTT. Translating gives CASSAGNTEAFF.